The rows below give T cell receptor beta chains drawn from one sample of a study of blood T cells in healthy people across ages. TCRdb reprocessed the 5' RACE reads via MiXCR and lists one record per CDR3 protein. This sample carries 1,300,000 or so distinct CDR3 sequences, approximately 59% of them seen once, and the ten largest clones take under 8.5%. Source material: blood. The receptor source for this set is a man between 18 and 29 years old in good health. CDR3s include the opening cysteine and the closing phenylalanine or tryptophan. A D gene is named only where the DNA matches it firmly. Clone size is stated in some rows and not others, as once, few, many or a class when expanded.

>TRBV5-5|TRBJ2-1|TRBD1|NA|17
CASSLEGAGSSNNEQFF
TGTGCCAGCAGCTTAGAGGGGGCCGGTTCCTCAAACAATGAGCAGTTCTTC
>TRBV6-2/TRBV6-3|TRBJ2-1|TRBD2|few|18
CASSAPTGTSPTRNEQFF
TGTGCCAGCAGCGCTCCCACCGGGACTAGCCCAACCAGGAATGAGCAGTTCTTC
>TRBV6-4|TRBJ2-3|TRBD1|NA|13
CASSRDRGNTQYF
TGTGCTAGCAGTCGGGACAGGGGAAATACGCAGTATTTT
>TRBV11-2|TRBJ2-1|TRBD2|once|15
CASSFPGLVGYEQFF
TGTGCCAGCAGCTTCCCCGGACTAGTCGGGTATGAGCAGTTCTTC
>TRBV27|TRBJ2-1|NA|once|14
CASSLLGFYNEQFF
TGTGCCAGCAGTTTACTGGGGTTCTACAATGAGCAGTTCTTC
>TRBV10-2|TRBJ2-7|TRBD1|NA|15
CASSKVGTGSYEQYF
TGCGCCAGCAGCAAAGTCGGGACAGGGTCCTACGAGCAGTACTTC
>TRBV2|TRBJ2-5|NA|NA|13
CAGIMWRLETQYF
TGTGCCGGAATTATGTGGCGGCTAGAGACCCAGTACTTC
>TRBV3-1|TRBJ2-5|NA|NA|12
CASSHHTRTVYF
TGTGCCAGCAGCCATCACACCCGGACAGTGTACTTC
>TRBV14|TRBJ2-7|NA|NA|14
CASSRVDRPYEQYF
TGTGCCAGCAGCCGCGTCGACAGGCCATACGAGCAGTACTTC
>TRBV28|TRBJ1-2|TRBD1|NA|13
CASSYTGVRDYTF
TGTGCCAGCAGTTATACAGGGGTCAGGGACTACACCTTC
>TRBV3-1|TRBJ1-6|NA|NA|17
CASSQDWKKTTGSPLHF
TGTGCCAGCAGCCAAGATTGGAAGAAAACTACTGGTTCACCCCTCCACTTT
>TRBV20-1|TRBJ2-3|TRBD2|NA|15
CSARVVSGRTDTQYF
TGCAGTGCTAGAGTTGTTAGCGGGAGGACAGATACGCAGTATTTT
>TRBV7-9|TRBJ1-1|TRBD1|NA|15
CASSYTGGLSAEAFF
TGTGCCAGCAGCTATACAGGGGGCCTTTCTGCTGAAGCTTTCTTT
>TRBV29-1|TRBJ2-7|NA|few|13
CSVVGTRPGEQYF
TGCAGCGTTGTAGGGACCCGACCTGGCGAGCAGTACTTC
>TRBV20-1|TRBJ2-5|NA|NA|15
CSARDAAVSPEAQYF
TGCAGTGCTAGAGATGCGGCCGTTTCCCCAGAAGCCCAGTACTTC
>TRBV2|TRBJ2-7|TRBD2|NA|14
CASQPTSGTWEQYF
TGTGCCAGCCAACCGACTAGCGGGACCTGGGAGCAGTACTTC
>TRBV4-1|TRBJ2-6|TRBD1|NA|19
CASSQKGQGTYSGANVLTF
TGCGCCAGCAGCCAGAAAGGACAGGGAACGTACTCTGGGGCCAACGTCCTGACTTTC
>TRBV6-5|TRBJ2-3|NA|once|14
CASTSRTRTDTQYF
TGTGCCAGCACTTCAAGGACCCGCACAGATACGCAGTATTTT
>TRBV20-1|TRBJ2-5|NA|NA|17
CSARFPINYTVRETQYF
TGCAGTGCTCGGTTCCCGATTAATTACACAGTACGGGAGACCCAGTACTTC
>TRBV5-6|TRBJ2-1|NA|NA|15
CASSFWRRLDSEQFF
TGTGCCAGCAGCTTTTGGCGGCGTCTTGACAGTGAGCAGTTCTTC
>TRBV4-1|TRBJ1-4|NA|NA|16
CASSQERTVTNEKLFF
TGCGCCAGCAGCCAAGAGCGGACGGTAACTAATGAAAAACTGTTTTTT
>TRBV7-9|TRBJ1-3|NA|NA|12
CASSSNGHTIYF
TGTGCCAGCAGCTCTAACGGACACACCATATATTTT
>TRBV3-1|TRBJ1-2|TRBD1|once|14
CASRRQGSPYGYTF
TGTGCCAGCAGACGACAGGGATCGCCCTATGGCTACACCTTC
>TRBV5-1|TRBJ2-7|NA|NA|13
CASSAEWGLEQYF
TGCGCCAGCAGCGCCGAATGGGGGTTGGAGCAGTACTTC
>TRBV7-2|TRBJ2-7|NA|NA|15
CASSLGDMSSYEQYF
TGTGCCAGCAGCTTAGGGGACATGAGCTCCTACGAGCAGTACTTC
>TRBV7-2|TRBJ2-1|NA|once|13
CASSQREFSEQFF
TGTGCCAGCAGCCAGAGGGAGTTTAGTGAGCAGTTCTTC
>TRBV6-2/TRBV6-3|TRBJ2-7|NA|NA|12
CATTNLFYEQYF
TGTGCCACCACGAACCTTTTCTACGAGCAGTACTTC
>TRBV20-1|TRBJ2-1|TRBD2|many|19
CSARDPAHKAGGHFDEQFF
TGCAGTGCTAGAGACCCCGCTCACAAAGCGGGGGGGCACTTCGATGAGCAGTTCTTC
>TRBV11-2|TRBJ2-4|NA|NA|17
CASSPKGGTLAKNIQYF
TGTGCCAGCAGCCCAAAGGGCGGGACACTAGCCAAAAACATTCAGTACTTC
>TRBV25-1|TRBJ2-1|NA|few|13
CASSRVASNEQFF
TGTGCCAGCAGTAGGGTGGCTTCCAATGAGCAGTTCTTC
>TRBV3-1|TRBJ2-5|TRBD2|NA|16
CASSPRLADKQETQYF
TGTGCCAGCAGCCCTCGACTAGCGGATAAGCAAGAGACCCAGTACTTC
>TRBV20-1|TRBJ2-2|NA|NA|14
CSAGPLVNTGELFF
TGCAGTGCTGGGCCCCTTGTCAACACCGGGGAGCTGTTTTTT
>TRBV15|TRBJ2-1|TRBD1|NA|14
CATSSATGVHEQFF
TGTGCCACCAGCAGTGCCACAGGGGTGCATGAGCAGTTCTTC
>TRBV11-2|TRBJ2-4|TRBD1|few|13
CASSSTGADIQYF
TGTGCCAGCAGCTCTACAGGGGCGGACATTCAGTACTTC
>TRBV28|TRBJ2-1|TRBD1|NA|15
CASSYTGGPYNEQFF
TGTGCCAGCAGCTACACAGGGGGCCCCTACAATGAGCAGTTCTTC
>TRBV11-2|TRBJ2-1|NA|NA|13
CASSVGSIYEQFF
TGTGCCAGCAGCGTAGGTAGCATCTATGAGCAGTTCTTC
>TRBV4-1|TRBJ2-1|TRBD2|NA|19
CASSLIPTTSESSYNEQFF
TGCGCCAGCAGCCTCATCCCCACGACTAGCGAGAGCTCCTACAATGAGCAGTTCTTC
>TRBV29-1|TRBJ1-2|TRBD1|few|12
CSVSDRGYGYTF
TGCAGCGTCTCCGACAGGGGCTATGGCTACACCTTC